This record looks at one T cell receptor beta chain sequence and its context. What it binds is not known. This sample is drawn from a study of CXCR3-negative and CXCR3-positive naive CD8 T cells. Findings and caveats of the study: For memory CD8+ cells diversity was much lower, but both naive subsets had comparably high diversity. Hydrophobicity was higher for TRB CDR3s found in CXCR3-positive naive cells than in CXCR3-negative naive cells.

Libraries were UMI-labeled 5' RACE TRB cDNA. TCRdb re-called the 5' RACE reads and gives one entry per CDR3 protein, without DNA. The table lists about 120,000 distinct CDR3 sequences, with about 0.35% in the top ten. The CDR3 spans 15 residues. The V gene's germline CDR1 is MDHEN and CDR2 SYDVKM. Every subset of CD8+ T cells was sorted in triplicate at approximately 320,000 cells each. Within the CD8+ T cell compartment, naive cells were CD45RO-CCR7+CD27+CD95-. The receptor was derived from a human donor in good health. Some clones in this sample may be carry-over from other donors' samples. Sequencing input: naive CXCR3+ CD8+ T cells from blood. Regarding subset: CD45RO-CCR7+CD27+CD95- naive CD8+ T cells expressing CXCR3 (TNR3+). The chain employs TRBV28 and TRBJ2-7; no DNA is available, so the TRBD1 call from TCRdb remains unchecked. CDR3 in amino acids: CASSPTGTGYYEQYF.